This record looks at one TCR beta chain sequence and its context. This clonotype has more than one count but fewer than ten. This receptor's antigen is unknown. Base qualities are missing; no much larger clone stands one base away. The donors were 40 or so Caucasian individuals from Russia, aged 6 to 90 years, who were systemically healthy. Each donor gave around 9.9 milliliters of peripheral blood, collected into EDTA-treated Vacutainer tubes. PBMCs were isolated by Ficoll-Paque density-gradient centrifugation, with at least 6 million obtained per sample. Trizol reagent was used to extract total RNA from the PBMCs, yielding at least 6 micrograms per sample. Naive CD45RAhigh/CD27high T cell percentages were measured by flow cytometry on a PBMC aliquot from every donor. The receptor library was made with 5' RACE. Data came from an Illumina HiSeq 2500. A second PCR of roughly 7 to 12 cycles was run with a J-beta primer mix and a sample-barcoded 5' primer. Each TCR beta cDNA molecule received a unique molecular identifier from a template-switch 5' adaptor carrying 12 random nucleotides. Each sample yielded at least 2.5 million CDR3-containing paired-end reads. The Mint cDNA synthesis kit, primed by a TRBC-specific oligonucleotide, was used to synthesize first-strand cDNA from all RNA. After uracil-DNA glycosylase treatment, a first 18-cycle PCR used universal primers M1SS and BC2_uni_R on all cDNA. In the paper's pipeline: For normalization, 1 million high-quality reads, each with a distinct molecular identifier, were randomly selected from each sample. Instead of being binned into consensus sequences, reads that shared molecular identifiers were thrown out. MiTCR, with a Q25 quality threshold and the strictest error-elimination algorithm, was used for CDR3 identification, clonotype clustering and error correction. A nonparametric unseen species model with Euler transformation was used to estimate lower-bound total TCR beta diversity. TCRdb reworked the public reads: Q25 trimming with fastp, MiXCR clone assembly, productive beta chains retained. Entries are consolidated by CDR3 protein sequence, retaining the most common genes and DNA. For this entry, the V and J calls and clone size follow TCRdb and not the study's own pipeline. This sample lists 550,000 to 600,000 distinct CDR3 sequences; around half were detected once. The ten largest clones capture 20% to 25% of the sample.

CDR3 length: 14 amino acids, cysteine to phenylalanine. The read is trimmed to its CDR3 DNA, 42 bases read in frame from base 1. The germline V end is reduced by 6 bases and the J end by 6 bases; junction bases left unmatched: 9. The germline V gene (reference sequence) supplies CDR1 DFQATT and CDR2 SNEGSKA. The sample is drawn from a study of blood T cells in healthy people across ages (dated by TCRdb to between 2015 and 2016). The study in broad terms: In model experiments, template switching captured about one uniquely barcoded TCR beta cDNA molecule for every two T cells. The study analyzed two additional independent replicas of 1 million unique cDNA reads from the same blood draw for two donors, one aged 18 to 29 and one aged 80 or older. The study measured age-related changes in TCR beta repertoire diversity using deep sequencing normalized with unique cDNA molecular identifiers. Four age groups were formed from the donors: young (average 16 years), middle-aged (just under 40), aged (about 68) and long-lived (around 80). To avoid experimental bias, donors of different ages were spread randomly across the sequencing lanes. The research as a whole found: Bulk unsorted PBMC profiling prevented conclusive comparison of naive and antigen-experienced compartments. Observed TCR beta diversity correlated strongly with the percentage of naive T cells measured by flow cytometry. Estimates of total diversity from one million sequenced T cells were regarded as lower bounds and underestimates. As age increased, observed TCR beta diversity per million T cells dropped in a roughly linear way, and a significant reduction was already evident by age around 41. The CMV infection status of donors was not known, potentially confounding age-related changes in expanded clonotypes. Compared with the aged group, the long-lived group had more naive CD4+ T cells, fewer expanded clones and increased TCR diversity, a pattern suggesting age selection.

The sequence was collected from a man older than 75 in good health. Recombination linked TRBV20-1 to TRBJ2-7; TRBD2 matches 12 bases in the middle. Sequenced material: blood. The nucleotide sequence is TGCAGTGCAGCGACTAGCGGGAGAGGGGGCGAGCAGTACTTC. Its translation is CSAATSGRGGEQYF.